These 6 T cell receptor beta chains share one sample of origin, sequenced in a study of blood T cell repertoires in COVID-19. Method: immunoSEQ multiplex PCR; TCRdb's copy keeps in-frame clones and lacks some. The table includes approximately 320,000 clones, 87% detected once. Sequencing was carried out using PBMCs or T cells enriched from blood (not recorded which). These receptors originate from a woman between 18 and 29 years old who had recovered from COVID-19.

This chain connects TRBV28 to TRBJ1-2; TRBD1 might be the D (6 bases). The CDR3 runs 17 residues. Germline V gene sequence: CDR1 MDHEN, CDR2 SYDVKM. V was clipped by 5 bases and J by 6 bases, with 25 bases between them. The CDR3 region is CASSPSGYSQGDNGYTF. The CDR3 bases are TGTGCCAGCAGTCCCTCCGGGTATTCACAGGGAGATAATGGCTACACCTTC.

The V and J genes are TRBV7-2 and TRBJ2-1, with 7 bases identical to TRBD2. The CDR3 runs to 14 residues. The germline V gene encodes CDR1 SGHTA and CDR2 FQGNSA. V lost 7 bases to trimming and J lost 3 bases; unmatched junction nucleotides: 6. In DNA form, the CDR3 reads TGTGCCAGCAAGGTACGGGGGGACTACAATGAGCAGTTCTTC. Encoded protein: CASKVRGDYNEQFF.

V gene TRBV7-6 combines with J gene TRBJ2-1; 7 positions agree with TRBD1. There are 14 residues in the CDR3. The V and J ends lost 5 bases and 8 bases, in that order; junction bases with no gene match: 9. Germline V gene lookup returns CDR1 SGHVS and CDR2 FNYEAQ. The CDR3 loop reads CASSLDRARDEQFF. For the CDR3, the DNA is TGTGCCAGCAGCCTCGACAGGGCAAGGGATGAGCAGTTCTTC. Complete variable domain (other parts from reference TRBV7-6 and TRBJ2-1): GAGVSQSPRYKVTKRGQDVALRCDPISGHVSLYWYRQALGQGPEFLTYFNYEAQQDKSGLPNDRFSAERPEGSISTLTIQRTEQRDSAMYRCASSLDRARDEQFFGPGTRLTVL.

CDR3 loop: CSVQKETGGNEKLFF. The CDR3 bases are TGCAGCGTTCAGAAGGAGACAGGGGGTAATGAAAAACTGTTTTTT. The chain employs TRBV29-1 and TRBJ1-4; 9 positions match TRBD1. Losses at the gene ends were 5 bases for V and 4 bases for J; bases not matched to a gene: 8. The germline V gene encodes CDR1 SQVTM and CDR2 ANQGSEA. This CDR3 is 15 amino acids long. Full variable domain (rest looked up from reference TRBV29-1 and TRBJ1-4): SAVISQKPSRDICQRGTSLTIQCQVDSQVTMMFWYRQQPGQSLTLIATANQGSEATYESGFVIDKFPISRPNLTFSTLTVSNMSPEDSSIYLCSVQKETGGNEKLFFGSGTQLSVL.

In nucleotides, the CDR3 is TGTGCCAGCATGGGGGGGGCACATGGCTACACCTTC. It is translated as CASMGGAHGYTF. The chain combines TRBV27 with TRBJ1-2, with D perhaps matching TRBD1 (6 bases). The CDR3 has 12 residues. In germline, CDR1 is MNHEY, CDR2 SMNVEV (reference sequence). V lost 7 bases to trimming and J lost 6 bases, with 12 bases between them.

V and J are TRBV5-6 and TRBJ1-2; 12 nucleotides line up with TRBD1. CDR3 length: 16 residues. Trimming at V came to 4 bases and at J to 4 bases, leaving 8 bases not matched to a gene. Germline lookup yields CDR1 SGHDT and CDR2 YYEEEE. The CDR3 bases are TGTGCCAGCAGCCGCAACGGGGACAGGGGGCCCTATGGCTACACCTTC. This sequence encodes CASSRNGDRGPYGYTF.